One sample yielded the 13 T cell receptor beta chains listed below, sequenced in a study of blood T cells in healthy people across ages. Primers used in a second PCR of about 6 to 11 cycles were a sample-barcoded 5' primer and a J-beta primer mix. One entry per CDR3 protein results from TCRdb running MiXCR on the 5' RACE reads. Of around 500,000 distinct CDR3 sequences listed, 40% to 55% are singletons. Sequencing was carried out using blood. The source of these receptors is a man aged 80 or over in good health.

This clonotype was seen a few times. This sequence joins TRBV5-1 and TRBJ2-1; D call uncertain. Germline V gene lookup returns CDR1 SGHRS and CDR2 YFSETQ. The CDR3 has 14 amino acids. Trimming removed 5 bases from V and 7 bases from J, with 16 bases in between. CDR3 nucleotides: TGCGCCAGCAGACTGGCAGACTCGAGGAATGAGCAGTTCTTC. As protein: CASRLADSRNEQFF. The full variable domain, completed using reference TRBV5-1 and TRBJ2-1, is KAGVTQTPRYLIKTRGQQVTLSCSPISGHRSVSWYQQTPGQGLQFLFEYFSETQRNKGNFPGRFSGRQFSNSRSEMNVSTLELGDSALYLCASRLADSRNEQFFGPGTRLTVL.

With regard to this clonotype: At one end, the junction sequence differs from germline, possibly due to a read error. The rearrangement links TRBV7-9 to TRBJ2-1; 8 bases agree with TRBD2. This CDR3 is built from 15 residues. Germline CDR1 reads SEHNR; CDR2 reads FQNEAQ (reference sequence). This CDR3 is CAGSLLDGGANEQFF. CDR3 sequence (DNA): TGTGCCGGCAGCTTACTAGACGGGGGGGCGAATGAGCAGTTCTTC.

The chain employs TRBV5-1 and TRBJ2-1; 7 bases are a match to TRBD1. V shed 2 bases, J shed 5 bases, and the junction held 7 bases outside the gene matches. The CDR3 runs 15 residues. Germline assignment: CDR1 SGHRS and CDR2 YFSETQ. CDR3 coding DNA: TGCGCCAGCAGCTTACAGGGGTTGGGAGACAATGAGCAGTTCTTC. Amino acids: CASSLQGLGDNEQFF. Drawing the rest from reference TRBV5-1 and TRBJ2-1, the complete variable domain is KAGVTQTPRYLIKTRGQQVTLSCSPISGHRSVSWYQQTPGQGLQFLFEYFSETQRNKGNFPGRFSGRQFSNSRSEMNVSTLELGDSALYLCASSLQGLGDNEQFFGPGTRLTVL.

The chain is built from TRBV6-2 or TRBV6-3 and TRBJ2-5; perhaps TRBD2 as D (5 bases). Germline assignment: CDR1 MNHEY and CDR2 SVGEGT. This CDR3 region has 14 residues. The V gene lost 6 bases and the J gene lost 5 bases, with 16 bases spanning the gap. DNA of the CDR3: TGTGCCAGCAGCGCCGAGGGCCCCCAGGAGACCCAGTACTTC. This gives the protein CASSAEGPQETQYF.

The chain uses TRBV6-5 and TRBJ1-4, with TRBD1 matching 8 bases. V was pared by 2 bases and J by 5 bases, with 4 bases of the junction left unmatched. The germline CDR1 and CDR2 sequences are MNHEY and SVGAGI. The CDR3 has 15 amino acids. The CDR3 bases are TGTGCCAGCAGTTACCCGACAGGGGCGAATGAAAAACTGTTTTTT. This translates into CASSYPTGANEKLFF.

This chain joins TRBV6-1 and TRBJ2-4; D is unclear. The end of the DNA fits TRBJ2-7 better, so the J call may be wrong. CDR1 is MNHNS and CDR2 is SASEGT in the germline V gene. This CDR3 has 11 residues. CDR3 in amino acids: CASNLVYEQYF. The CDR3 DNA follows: TGTGCCAGCAACCTTGTCTACGAGCAGTACTTC.

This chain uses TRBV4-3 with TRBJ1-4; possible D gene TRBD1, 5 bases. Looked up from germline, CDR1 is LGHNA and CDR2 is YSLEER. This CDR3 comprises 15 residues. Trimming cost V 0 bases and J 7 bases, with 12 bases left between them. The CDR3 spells CASSQEKTVVEKLFF. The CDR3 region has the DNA TGCGCCAGCAGCCAAGAGAAGACAGTTGTTGAAAAACTGTTTTTT.

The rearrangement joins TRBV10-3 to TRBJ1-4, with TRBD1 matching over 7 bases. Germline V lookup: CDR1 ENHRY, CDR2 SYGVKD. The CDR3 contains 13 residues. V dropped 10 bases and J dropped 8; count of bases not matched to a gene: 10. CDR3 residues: CATQQGHREKLFF. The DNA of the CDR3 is TGTGCCACCCAACAGGGGCATAGGGAAAAACTGTTTTTT.

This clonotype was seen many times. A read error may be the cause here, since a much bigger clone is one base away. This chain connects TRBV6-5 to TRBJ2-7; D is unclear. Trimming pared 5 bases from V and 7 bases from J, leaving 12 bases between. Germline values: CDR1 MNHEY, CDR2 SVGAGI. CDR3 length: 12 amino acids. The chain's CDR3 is CASSPGRNEQYF. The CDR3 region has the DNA TGTGCCAGCAGTCCCGGACGGAATGAGCAGTACTTC.

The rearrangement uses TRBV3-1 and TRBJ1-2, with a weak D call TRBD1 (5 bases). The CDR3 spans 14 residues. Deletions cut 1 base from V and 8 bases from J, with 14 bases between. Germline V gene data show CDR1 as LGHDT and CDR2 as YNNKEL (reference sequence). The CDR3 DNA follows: TGTGCCAGCAGCCAAGCCTGGGGGGATAGAGGCTACACCTTC. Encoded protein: CASSQAWGDRGYTF.

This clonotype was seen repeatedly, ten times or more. CDR3 bases: TGTGCCAGCAGTTACTCGACTCTCCGGGGCGAGCAGTACTTC. This codes for CASSYSTLRGEQYF. The chain combines TRBV6-5 with TRBJ2-7; tentative D call: TRBD2 (5 bases). V dropped 0 bases and J dropped 6 bases, with 12 bases sitting between them. Germline values: CDR1 MNHEY, CDR2 SVGAGI. This CDR3 region has 14 residues.

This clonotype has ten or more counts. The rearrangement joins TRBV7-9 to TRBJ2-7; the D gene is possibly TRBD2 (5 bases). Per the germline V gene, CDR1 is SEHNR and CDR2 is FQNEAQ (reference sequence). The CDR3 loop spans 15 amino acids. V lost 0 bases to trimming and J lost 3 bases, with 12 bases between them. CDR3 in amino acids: CASSLALGVDYEQYF. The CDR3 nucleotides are TGTGCCAGCAGCTTAGCGCTGGGAGTCGACTACGAGCAGTACTTC.

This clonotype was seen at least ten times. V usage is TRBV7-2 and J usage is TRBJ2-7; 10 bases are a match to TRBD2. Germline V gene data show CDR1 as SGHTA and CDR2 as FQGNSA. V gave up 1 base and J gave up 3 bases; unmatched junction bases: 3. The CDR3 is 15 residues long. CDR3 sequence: CASSLETSGIYEQYF. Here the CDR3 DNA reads TGTGCCAGCAGCTTAGAAACTAGCGGGATCTACGAGCAGTACTTC.